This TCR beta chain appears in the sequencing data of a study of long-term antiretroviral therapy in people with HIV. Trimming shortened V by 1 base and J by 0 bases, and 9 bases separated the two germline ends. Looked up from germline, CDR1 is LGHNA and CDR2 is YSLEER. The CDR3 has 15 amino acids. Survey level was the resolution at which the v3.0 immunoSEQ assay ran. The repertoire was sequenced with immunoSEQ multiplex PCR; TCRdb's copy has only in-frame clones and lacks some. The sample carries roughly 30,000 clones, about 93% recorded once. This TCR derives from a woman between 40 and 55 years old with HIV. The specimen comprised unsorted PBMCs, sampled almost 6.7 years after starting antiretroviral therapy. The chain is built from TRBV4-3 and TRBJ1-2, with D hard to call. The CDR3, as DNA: TGCGCCAGCAGCCAAGTTGCCGTAGCTAACTATGGCTACACCTTC. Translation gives CASSQVAVANYGYTF.